These 8 T cell receptor beta chains originate from one sample sequenced in a study of blood T cell repertoires in COVID-19. Data came from immunoSEQ multiplex PCR; TCRdb stores just in-frame clones and leaves some out. The repertoire consists of about 89,000 clones, with 81% occurring once and the leading ten covering about 11%. Sequenced: peripheral blood. The source is a woman aged 80 or over with acute or convalescent COVID-19.

The chain has TRBV25-1 and TRBJ2-5; 11 nucleotides line up with TRBD2. Germline trimming cut 2 bases from V and 5 bases from J; bases unmatched to any gene: 7. The CDR3 length is 16 residues. Per the germline V gene, CDR1 is MGHDK and CDR2 is SYGVNS. The CDR3 protein is CASSEGPSGGWETQYF. CDR3 DNA sequence: TGTGCCAGCAGTGAAGGACCTAGCGGGGGGTGGGAGACCCAGTACTTC.

This clone was counted between two and nine times. This chain uses TRBV18 with TRBJ1-2, with 8 bases that match TRBD1. CDR3 size: 14 residues. V shed 3 bases, J shed 6 bases, and the junction held 6 bases outside the gene matches. The germline V gene has CDR1 KGHSH and CDR2 LQKENI. This chain's CDR3 is CASSPGQGGHGYTF. The CDR3 DNA is TGTGCCAGCTCACCTGGACAGGGAGGCCATGGCTACACCTTC.

In the case of this clone: A junction boundary mismatches the germline segment, possibly from a read error. The V call is TRBV7-3, the J call TRBJ1-1, with 8 bases aligning to TRBD1. The CDR3 is 15 amino acids. Germline V gene data show CDR1 as SGHTA and CDR2 as FQGTGA. The CDR3 here is CASSVTGGANTEAFF. The DNA of the CDR3 is TGTGCCAGCAGCGTAACAGGGGGAGCGAACACTGAAGCTTTCTTT.

In DNA, the CDR3 is TGTGCCATCAGTGGACAGGGAGGCAATCAGCCCCAGCATTTT. Its protein is CAISGQGGNQPQHF. This rearrangement joins TRBV10-3 to TRBJ1-5, with 7 bases aligning to TRBD1. The CDR3 consists of 14 residues. Germline V gives CDR1 ENHRY, CDR2 SYGVKD. V was clipped by 4 bases and J by 2 bases; unmatched bases: 2.

The chain employs TRBV3-1 (or the pseudogene TRBV3-2) and TRBJ2-3; TRBD1 aligns across 7 bases. The CDR3 runs 16 residues. CDR1 LGHDT and CDR2 YNNKEL come from the germline V gene (reference sequence). V trimming: 3 bases; J trimming: 5 bases; junction bases outside the gene matches: 11. The CDR3 region has the DNA TGTGCCAGCAGCCACGGTTTGAAAGGGGGCGTAGATACGCAGTATTTT. The encoded protein is CASSHGLKGGVDTQYF.

Only one count was recorded for this clone. The V call is TRBV6-5, the J call TRBJ1-1; 7 bases fit TRBD1. The V segment lost 0 bases and the J segment 0 bases; nucleotides outside the gene matches: 1. Germline CDR1 and CDR2: MNHEY and SVGAGI. This CDR3 is 15 amino acids long. The DNA of the CDR3 is TGTGCCAGCAGTTACTCACAGGGGTTGAACACTGAAGCTTTCTTT. Its translation: CASSYSQGLNTEAFF.

This chain joins TRBV5-1 and TRBJ1-2, with TRBD1 identical over 8 bases. Per germline, CDR1 SGHRS and CDR2 YFSETQ. This CDR3 spans 14 amino acids. V gave up 3 bases and J gave up 4 bases; unmatched junction bases: 5. Written as DNA, the CDR3 is TGCGCCAGCAGCTCTCGACAGGGGACCTATGGCTACACCTTC. It yields the protein CASSSRQGTYGYTF.

The chain combines TRBV7-3 with TRBJ1-1; possibly TRBD1 for D (6 bases). Germline assignment: CDR1 SGHTA and CDR2 FQGTGA. This CDR3 is 15 amino acids long. Trimming cost V 3 bases and J 0 bases, with 11 bases left between them. The CDR3 sequence is CASSFSTGLNTEAFF. Written as DNA, the CDR3 is TGTGCCAGCAGCTTTTCAACAGGGCTGAACACTGAAGCTTTCTTT.